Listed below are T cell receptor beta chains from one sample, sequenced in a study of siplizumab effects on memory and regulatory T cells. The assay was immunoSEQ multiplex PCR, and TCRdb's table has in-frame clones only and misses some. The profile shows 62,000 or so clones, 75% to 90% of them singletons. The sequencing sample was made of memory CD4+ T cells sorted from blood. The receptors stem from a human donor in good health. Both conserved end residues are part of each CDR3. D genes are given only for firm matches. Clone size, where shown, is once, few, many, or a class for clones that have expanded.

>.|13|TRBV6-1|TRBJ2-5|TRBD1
CASSATGVETQYF
TGTGCCAGCAGTGCGACAGGGGTGGAGACCCAGTACTTC
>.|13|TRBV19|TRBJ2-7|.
CASNNGGKYEQYF
TGTGCCAGTAATAACGGGGGCAAGTACGAGCAGTACTTC
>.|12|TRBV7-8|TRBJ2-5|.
CASSRDQETQYF
TGTGCCAGCTCGAGAGACCAAGAGACCCAGTACTTC
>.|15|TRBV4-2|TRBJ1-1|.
CASSLPPGQNTEAFF
TGTGCCAGCAGCCTCCCGCCGGGACAGAACACTGAAGCTTTCTTT
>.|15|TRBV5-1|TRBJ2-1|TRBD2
CASRPGTSGGNEQFF
TGCGCCAGCAGACCCGGGACTAGCGGAGGGAATGAGCAGTTCTTC
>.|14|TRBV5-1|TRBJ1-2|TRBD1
CASSLVTGTYGYTF
TGCGCCAGCAGCTTGGTGACAGGGACCTATGGCTACACCTTC
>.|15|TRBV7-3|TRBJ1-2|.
CASSASGGAHDGYTF
TGTGCCAGCAGCGCCTCGGGGGGGGCGCATGATGGCTACACCTTC
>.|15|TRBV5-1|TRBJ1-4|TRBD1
CASSLGSTGREKLFF
TGCGCCAGCAGCTTGGGATCGACAGGGCGGGAAAAACTGTTTTTT
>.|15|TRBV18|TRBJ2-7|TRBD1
CASSQTGGNSYEQYF
TGTGCCAGCTCACAGACAGGGGGGAACTCCTACGAGCAGTACTTC
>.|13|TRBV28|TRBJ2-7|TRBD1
CASSTGGGGEQYF
TGTGCCAGCAGTACAGGGGGCGGAGGCGAGCAGTACTTC
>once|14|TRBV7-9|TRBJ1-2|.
CASTAASRNYGYTF
TGTGCCAGCACCGCGGCCAGCCGTAACTATGGCTACACCTTC
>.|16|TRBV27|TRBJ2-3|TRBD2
CASSLLAGARIGTQYF
TGTGCCAGCAGTTTACTAGCGGGGGCCCGAATTGGTACGCAGTATTTT
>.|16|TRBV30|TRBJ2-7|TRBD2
CAWSGLAGGRAREQYF
TGTGCCTGGAGTGGACTAGCGGGAGGGCGGGCTCGCGAGCAGTACTTC
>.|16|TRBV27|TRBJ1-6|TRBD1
CASSFGAGGTHSPLHF
TGTGCCAGCAGTTTCGGGGCAGGGGGCACTCATTCACCCCTCCACTTT
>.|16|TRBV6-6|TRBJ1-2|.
CASSQSRPGAVGGYTF
TGTGCCAGCAGTCAGTCCCGCCCGGGCGCGGTAGGTGGCTACACCTTC
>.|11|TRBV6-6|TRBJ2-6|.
CASSPFPVLTF
TGTGCCAGCAGTCCGTTTCCCGTCCTGACTTTC
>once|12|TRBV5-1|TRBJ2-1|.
CASSLSGNEQFF
TGCGCCAGCAGCTTGTCCGGCAATGAGCAGTTCTTC
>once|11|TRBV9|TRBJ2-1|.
CASSLQVEQFF
TGTGCCAGCAGCCTTCAGGTTGAGCAGTTCTTC
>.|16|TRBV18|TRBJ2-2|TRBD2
CASSLRLAGDTGELFF
TGTGCCAGCTCTCTCCGACTAGCGGGGGACACCGGGGAGCTGTTTTTT
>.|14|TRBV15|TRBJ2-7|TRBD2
CATSKVAGAHEQYF
TGTGCCACCAGCAAGGTAGCGGGAGCCCACGAGCAGTACTTC
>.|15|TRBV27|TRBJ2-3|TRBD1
CASSLSGTERDTQYF
TGTGCCAGCAGTTTATCTGGGACAGAAAGAGATACGCAGTATTTT
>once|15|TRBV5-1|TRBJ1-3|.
CASSLGDGAGNTIYF
TGCGCCAGCAGCTTGGGGGACGGAGCAGGAAACACCATATATTTT
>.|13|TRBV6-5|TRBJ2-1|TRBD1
CASSYFTGGEQFF
TGTGCCAGCAGTTACTTTACAGGGGGCGAGCAGTTCTTC
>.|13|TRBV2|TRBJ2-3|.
CASSGRPTDTQYF
TGTGCCAGCAGCGGGAGACCCACAGATACGCAGTATTTT
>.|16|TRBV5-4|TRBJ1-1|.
CASTRRGGGLGTEAFF
TGTGCCAGCACCCGACGGGGAGGGGGACTGGGCACTGAAGCTTTCTTT
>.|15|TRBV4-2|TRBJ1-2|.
CASSQDQRVNYGYTF
TGTGCCAGCAGCCAAGATCAAAGGGTTAACTATGGCTACACCTTC
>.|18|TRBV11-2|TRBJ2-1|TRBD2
CASSPTAGWRGVYGEQFF
TGTGCCAGCAGCCCGACCGCGGGATGGCGGGGGGTATACGGTGAGCAGTTCTTC
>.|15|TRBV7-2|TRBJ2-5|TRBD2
CASSFQRGPGETQYF
TGTGCCAGCAGCTTCCAGCGGGGTCCGGGTGAGACCCAGTACTTC
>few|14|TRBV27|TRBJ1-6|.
CASRADHPGSPLHF
TGTGCCAGCCGAGCGGACCACCCAGGTTCACCCCTCCACTTT
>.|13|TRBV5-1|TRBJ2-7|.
CASSLALAGEQYF
TGCGCCAGCAGCTTGGCACTAGCTGGCGAGCAGTACTTC
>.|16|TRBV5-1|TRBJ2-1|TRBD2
CASSDGLAGPSGEQFF
TGCGCCAGCAGCGACGGACTAGCGGGGCCATCGGGCGAGCAGTTCTTC
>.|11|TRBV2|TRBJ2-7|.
CASRGHYEQYF
TGTGCCAGCAGGGGACACTACGAGCAGTACTTC
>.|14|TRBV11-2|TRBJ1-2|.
CASSRPGGNYGYTF
TGTGCCAGCAGCCGACCCGGGGGTAACTATGGCTACACCTTC
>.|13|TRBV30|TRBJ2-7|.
CAWSVNREYEQYF
TGTGCCTGGAGTGTAAACAGGGAATACGAGCAGTACTTC
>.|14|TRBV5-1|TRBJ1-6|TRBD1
CASSKDREGSPLHF
TGCGCCAGCAGCAAAGACAGGGAGGGATCACCCCTCCACTTT
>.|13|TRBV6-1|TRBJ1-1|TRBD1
CASSERTGTEAFF
TGTGCCAGCAGTGAACGGACAGGCACTGAAGCTTTCTTT
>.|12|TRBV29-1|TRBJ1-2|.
CSVEGQEYGYTF
TGCAGCGTTGAAGGGCAGGAATATGGCTACACCTTC
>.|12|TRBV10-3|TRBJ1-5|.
CAISGTDQPQHF
TGTGCCATCAGTGGGACAGATCAGCCCCAGCATTTT
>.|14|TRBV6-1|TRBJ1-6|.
CASTNTDGVSPLHF
TGTGCCAGCACCAACACAGATGGGGTTTCACCCCTCCACTTT
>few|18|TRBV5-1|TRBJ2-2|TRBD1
CASTNSQGALRNTGELFF
TGCGCCAGCACTAATTCACAGGGGGCCTTGAGGAACACCGGGGAGCTGTTTTTT
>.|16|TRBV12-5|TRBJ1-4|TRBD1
CASGLGQGFSDEKLFF
TGTGCTAGTGGTCTGGGACAGGGGTTTTCGGATGAAAAACTGTTTTTT
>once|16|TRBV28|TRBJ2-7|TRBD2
CASSSLTSGSSYEQYF
TGTGCCAGCAGTTCCCTCACTAGCGGGAGCTCCTACGAGCAGTACTTC
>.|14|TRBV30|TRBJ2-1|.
CAWSGGSSYNEQFF
TGTGCCTGGAGCGGCGGTAGCTCCTACAATGAGCAGTTCTTC
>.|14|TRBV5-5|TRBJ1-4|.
CASSPKQVGEKLFF
TGTGCCAGCAGCCCGAAACAGGTGGGGGAAAAACTGTTTTTT
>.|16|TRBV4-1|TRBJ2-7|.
CASSPRSSAYSYEQYF
TGCGCCAGCAGCCCTAGGTCCAGCGCCTATTCCTACGAGCAGTACTTC
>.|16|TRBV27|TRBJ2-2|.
CASSLKAKTYTGELFF
TGTGCCAGCAGTTTAAAGGCCAAAACCTACACCGGGGAGCTGTTTTTT
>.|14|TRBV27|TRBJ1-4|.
CASSLAGLGEKLFF
TGTGCCAGCAGTTTAGCAGGCCTTGGTGAAAAACTGTTTTTT
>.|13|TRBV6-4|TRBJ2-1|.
CASSVTSVDEQFF
TGTGCCAGCAGTGTTACCAGTGTCGATGAGCAGTTCTTC
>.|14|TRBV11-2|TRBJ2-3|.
CASTWMRGTDTQYF
TGTGCCAGCACCTGGATGAGGGGCACAGATACGCAGTATTTT
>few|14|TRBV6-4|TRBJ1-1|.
CASSDKEGGTEAFF
TGTGCCAGCAGTGACAAGGAGGGAGGAACTGAAGCTTTCTTT
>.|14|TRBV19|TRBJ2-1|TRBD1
CASRRGPLRDEQFF
TGTGCCAGTAGGAGGGGGCCCCTACGGGATGAGCAGTTCTTC
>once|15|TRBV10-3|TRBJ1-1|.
CAIKNHAGGGTEAFF
TGTGCCATCAAGAATCACGCGGGGGGAGGGACTGAAGCTTTCTTT